The next 2 T cell receptor beta chains were all read from a single sample in a study of early T cells in non-severe SARS-CoV-2 infection (dated by TCRdb to the early 2020s). The protocol used for the library was 5' RACE. The sequencing machine was a NextSeq 500. The public reads were reanalyzed by TCRdb: fastp trimming at Q25, MiXCR alignment, in-frame beta chains only. Rows are unified per CDR3 protein, each entry keeping the most common DNA and genes. In this sample the table shows some 71,000 distinct CDR3 sequences, roughly 13% of which occur a single time. The ten top clones hold roughly an eighth of the sample. Sequencing was done on a sample of whole blood. The receptors originated from an adult who was a healthcare worker with PCR-confirmed SARS-CoV-2 infection or an uninfected control (not recorded which).

The chain employs TRBV9 and TRBJ1-2, with D unclear. Trimming took off 2 bases at V and 3 bases at J, with 14 bases between the two ends. The CDR3 totals 15 residues. The germline V gene has CDR1 SGDLS and CDR2 YYNGEE. CDR3 nucleotide sequence: TGTGCCAGCAGCGTGACCCCCTCCGGGGACTATGGCTACACCTTC. Encoded protein: CASSVTPSGDYGYTF.

The table lists this clonotype with many counts. V gene TRBV29-1 combines with J gene TRBJ1-2; D gene ambiguous. Trimming removed 7 bases from V and 4 bases from J, with 16 bases in between. The CDR3 sequence is 13 residues long. CDR1 is SQVTM and CDR2 is ANQGSEA in the germline V gene. The CDR3, as DNA: TGCAGCGCCGGCGGTGGGTTTAGCTATGGCTACACCTTC. This gives the protein CSAGGGFSYGYTF. The full variable domain, rest sourced from reference TRBV29-1 and TRBJ1-2, is SAVISQKPSRDICQRGTSLTIQCQVDSQVTMMFWYRQQPGQSLTLIATANQGSEATYESGFVIDKFPISRPNLTFSTLTVSNMSPEDSSIYLCSAGGGFSYGYTFGSGTRLTVV.